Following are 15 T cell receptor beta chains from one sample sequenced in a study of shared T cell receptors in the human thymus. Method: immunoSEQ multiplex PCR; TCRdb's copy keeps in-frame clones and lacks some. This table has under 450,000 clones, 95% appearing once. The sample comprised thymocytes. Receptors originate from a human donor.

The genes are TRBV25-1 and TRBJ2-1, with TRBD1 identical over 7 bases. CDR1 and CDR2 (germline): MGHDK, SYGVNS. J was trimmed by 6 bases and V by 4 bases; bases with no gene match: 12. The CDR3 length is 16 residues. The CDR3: CASSGGLERGPNEQFF. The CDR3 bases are TGTGCCAGCAGTGGGGGCCTGGAGAGGGGGCCCAATGAGCAGTTCTTC.

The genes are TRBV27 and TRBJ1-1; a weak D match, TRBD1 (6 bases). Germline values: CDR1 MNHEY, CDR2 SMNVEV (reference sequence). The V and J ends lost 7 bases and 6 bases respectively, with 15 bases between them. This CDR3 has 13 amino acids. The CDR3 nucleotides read TGTGCCAGCAACCCCCAAGGGGGGGCTGAAGCTTTCTTT. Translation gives CASNPQGGAEAFF.

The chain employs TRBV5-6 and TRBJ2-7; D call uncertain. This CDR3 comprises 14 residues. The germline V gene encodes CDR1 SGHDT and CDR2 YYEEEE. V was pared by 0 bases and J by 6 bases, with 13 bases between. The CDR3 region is CASSLDAQLPEQYF. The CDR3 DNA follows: TGTGCCAGCAGCTTGGATGCGCAGCTGCCCGAGCAGTACTTC.

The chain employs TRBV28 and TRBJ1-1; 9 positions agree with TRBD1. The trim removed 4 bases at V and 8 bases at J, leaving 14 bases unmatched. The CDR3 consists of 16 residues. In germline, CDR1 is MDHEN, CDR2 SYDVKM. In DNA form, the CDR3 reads TGTGCCAGCAGTTATGGGACAGGGTTCTCGTGCGGAGAAGCTTTCTTT. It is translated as CASSYGTGFSCGEAFF. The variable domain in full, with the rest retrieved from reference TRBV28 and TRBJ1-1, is DVKVTQSSRYLVKRTGEKVFLECVQDMDHENMFWYRQDPGLGLRLIYFSYDVKMKEKGDIPEGYSVSREKKERFSLILESASTNQTSMYLCASSYGTGFSCGEAFFGQGTRLTVV.

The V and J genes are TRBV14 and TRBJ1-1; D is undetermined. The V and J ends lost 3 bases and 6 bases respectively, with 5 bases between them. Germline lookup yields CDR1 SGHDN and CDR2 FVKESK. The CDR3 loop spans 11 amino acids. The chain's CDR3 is CASSHHAEAFF. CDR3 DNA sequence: TGTGCCAGCAGCCATCATGCTGAAGCTTTCTTT.

CDR3 in amino acids: CASSFRGRGRGGANVLTF. CDR3 DNA: TGTGCCAGCAGTTTTCGGGGCAGGGGGCGCGGTGGGGCCAACGTCCTGACTTTC. The V and J genes are TRBV28 and TRBJ2-6, with 8 positions matching TRBD1. The CDR3 totals 18 residues. CDR1 and CDR2 from the germline V gene are MDHEN and SYDVKM. The junction had 10 bases not matched to a gene; V was cut back by 3 bases and J by 3 bases.

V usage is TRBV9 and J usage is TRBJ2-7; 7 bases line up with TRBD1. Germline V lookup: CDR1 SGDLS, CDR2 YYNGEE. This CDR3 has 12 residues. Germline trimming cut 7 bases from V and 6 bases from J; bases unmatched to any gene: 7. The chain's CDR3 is CASGTGAGEQYF. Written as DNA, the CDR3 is TGTGCCAGCGGTACAGGGGCTGGCGAGCAGTACTTC. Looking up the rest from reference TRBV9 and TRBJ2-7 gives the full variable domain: DSGVTQTPKHLITATGQRVTLRCSPRSGDLSVYWYQQSLDQGLQFLIQYYNGEERAKGNILERFSAQQFPDLHSELNLSSLELGDSALYFCASGTGAGEQYFGPGTRLTVT.

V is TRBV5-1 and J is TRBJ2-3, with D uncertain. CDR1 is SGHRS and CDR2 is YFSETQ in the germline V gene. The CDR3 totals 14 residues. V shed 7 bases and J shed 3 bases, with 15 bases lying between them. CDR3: CASVEGPRTDTQYF. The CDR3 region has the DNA TGCGCCAGCGTGGAAGGCCCGAGAACAGATACGCAGTATTTT.

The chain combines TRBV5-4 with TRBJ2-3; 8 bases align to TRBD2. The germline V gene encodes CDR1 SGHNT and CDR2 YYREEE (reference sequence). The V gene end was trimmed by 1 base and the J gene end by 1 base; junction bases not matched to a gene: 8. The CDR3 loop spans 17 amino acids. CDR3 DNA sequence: TGTGCCAGCAGCTTGCGGTTAGCGGGGCCTGGCACAGATACGCAGTATTTT. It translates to CASSLRLAGPGTDTQYF. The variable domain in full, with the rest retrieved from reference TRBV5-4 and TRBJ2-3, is ETGVTQSPTHLIKTRGQQVTLRCSSQSGHNTVSWYQQALGQGPQFIFQYYREEENGRGNFPPRFSGLQFPNYSSELNVNALELDDSALYLCASSLRLAGPGTDTQYFGPGTRLTVL.

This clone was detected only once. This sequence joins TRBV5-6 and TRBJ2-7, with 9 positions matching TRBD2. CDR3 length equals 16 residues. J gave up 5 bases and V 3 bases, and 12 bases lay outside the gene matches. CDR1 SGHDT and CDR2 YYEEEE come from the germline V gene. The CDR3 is CASSSTRLAGCHEQYF. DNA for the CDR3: TGTGCCAGCAGCTCCACCCGGCTAGCGGGATGCCACGAGCAGTACTTC.

The CDR3 protein is CASSPSDEAGGRLYEQYF. The CDR3 bases are TGTGCCAGCTCACCATCCGATGAGGCGGGAGGGCGGCTTTACGAGCAGTACTTC. The chain combines TRBV18 with TRBJ2-7; 9 nucleotides align to TRBD2. Trimming cost V 2 bases and J 4 bases; bases outside gene matches: 15. The CDR3 length is 18 residues. Germline V gene sequence: CDR1 KGHSH, CDR2 LQKENI.

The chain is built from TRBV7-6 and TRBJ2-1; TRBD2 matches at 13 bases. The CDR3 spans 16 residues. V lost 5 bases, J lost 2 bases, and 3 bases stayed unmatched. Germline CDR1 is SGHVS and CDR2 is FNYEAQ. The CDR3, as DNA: TGTGCCAGCAGCCCTGGACTAGCGGGAGCCTACAATGAGCAGTTCTTC. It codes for CASSPGLAGAYNEQFF.

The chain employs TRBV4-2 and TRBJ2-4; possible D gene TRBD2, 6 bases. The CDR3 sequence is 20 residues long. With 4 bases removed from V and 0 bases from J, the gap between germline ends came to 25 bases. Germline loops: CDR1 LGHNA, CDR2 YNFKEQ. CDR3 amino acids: CASSPARDSGPPLAKNIQYF. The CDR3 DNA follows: TGTGCCAGCAGCCCCGCCCGGGACTCGGGACCCCCACTAGCCAAAAACATTCAGTACTTC.

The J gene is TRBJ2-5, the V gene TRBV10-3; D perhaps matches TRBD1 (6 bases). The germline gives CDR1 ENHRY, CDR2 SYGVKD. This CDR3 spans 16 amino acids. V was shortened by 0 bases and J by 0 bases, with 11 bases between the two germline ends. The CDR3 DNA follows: TGTGCCATCAGTGAGTCCATAAGACAGGACCAAGAGACCCAGTACTTC. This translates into CAISESIRQDQETQYF.

The CDR3 region is CASRTVHNEKLFF. DNA for the CDR3: TGTGCCAGCAGGACAGTTCATAATGAAAAACTGTTTTTT. The rearrangement joins TRBV25-1 to TRBJ1-4, with TRBD1 as a possible D gene (5 bases). Per germline, CDR1 MGHDK and CDR2 SYGVNS. This CDR3 contains 13 residues. V gave up 6 bases and J gave up 4 bases, with 9 bases separating them.